Listed below are T cell receptor beta chains from one sample, sequenced in a study of blood T cell repertoires in COVID-19. The table came from immunoSEQ multiplex PCR; TCRdb's copy has only in-frame clones and leaves some out. This table has 55,000 to 80,000 clones, around 82% appearing once. The sample taken for sequencing was peripheral blood. The receptors come from a man aged 50-60 years with active COVID-19. Both conserved end residues are part of each CDR3. The order of the fields is V gene, CDR3 length, CDR3 protein.

v_call: TRBV28; cdr3_length: 13; cdr3_aa: CASSGGAEETQYF
v_call: TRBV7-9; cdr3_length: 17; cdr3_aa: CASSPLLSLAPKETQYF
v_call: TRBV28; cdr3_length: 20; cdr3_aa: CASRSDWGLAGTHRSHEQFF
v_call: TRBV30; cdr3_length: 15; cdr3_aa: CAWSPDRDSNYGYTF
v_call: TRBV5-1; cdr3_length: 11; cdr3_aa: CASSLTAEAFF
v_call: TRBV5-1; cdr3_length: 14; cdr3_aa: CASNLGGRDYEQYF
v_call: TRBV2; cdr3_length: 16; cdr3_aa: CASSEVRGGATDTQYF
v_call: TRBV7-3; cdr3_length: 13; cdr3_aa: CASSLTVRDEQFF
v_call: TRBV5-1; cdr3_length: 15; cdr3_aa: CASSLGRGNTGELFF
v_call: TRBV19; cdr3_length: 14; cdr3_aa: CASRTGGLTDTQYF
v_call: TRBV4-1; cdr3_length: 14; cdr3_aa: CASRVAGGINEQFF
v_call: TRBV19; cdr3_length: 13; cdr3_aa: CASKDTQSYEQYF
v_call: TRBV3-1/TRBV3-2; cdr3_length: 16; cdr3_aa: CASSQLSGRTNYGYTF
v_call: TRBV9; cdr3_length: 16; cdr3_aa: CASSLITGIGNTEAFF
v_call: TRBV10-3; cdr3_length: 14; cdr3_aa: CAISDGTGAREQYF
v_call: TRBV28; cdr3_length: 16; cdr3_aa: CASSSPRGRAGYEQYF
v_call: TRBV6-5; cdr3_length: 14; cdr3_aa: CASSPRGQGTEAFF
v_call: TRBV4-1; cdr3_length: 17; cdr3_aa: CASSPGPHRAGTDTQYF
v_call: TRBV10-2; cdr3_length: 15; cdr3_aa: CASSRAGESNQPQHF
v_call: TRBV5-1; cdr3_length: 14; cdr3_aa: CASRRDPRDTEAFF
v_call: TRBV4-2; cdr3_length: 17; cdr3_aa: CASSLGLAGEAPETQYF
v_call: TRBV6-1; cdr3_length: 12; cdr3_aa: CASGGSGETQYF
v_call: TRBV10-3; cdr3_length: 12; cdr3_aa: CATSESSYEQYF
v_call: TRBV5-1; cdr3_length: 14; cdr3_aa: CASSPTGSDETQYF
v_call: TRBV7-3; cdr3_length: 15; cdr3_aa: CASSLDRLSNYGYTF